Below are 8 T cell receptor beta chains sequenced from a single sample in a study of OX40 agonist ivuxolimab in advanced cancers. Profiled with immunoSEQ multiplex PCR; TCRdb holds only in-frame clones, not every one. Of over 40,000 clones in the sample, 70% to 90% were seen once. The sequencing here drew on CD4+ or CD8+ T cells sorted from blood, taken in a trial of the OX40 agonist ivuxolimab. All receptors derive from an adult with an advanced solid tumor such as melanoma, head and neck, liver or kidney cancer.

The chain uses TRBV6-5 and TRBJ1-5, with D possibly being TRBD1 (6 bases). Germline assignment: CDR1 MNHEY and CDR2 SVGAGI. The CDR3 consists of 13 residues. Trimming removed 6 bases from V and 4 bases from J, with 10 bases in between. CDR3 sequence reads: CASRGGGNQPQHF. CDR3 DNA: TGTGCCAGCAGAGGGGGGGGGAATCAGCCCCAGCATTTT.

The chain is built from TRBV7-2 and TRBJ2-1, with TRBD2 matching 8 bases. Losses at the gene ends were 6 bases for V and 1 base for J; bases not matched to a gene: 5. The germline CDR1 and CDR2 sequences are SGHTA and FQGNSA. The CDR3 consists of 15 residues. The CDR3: CASRRLAPSYNEQFF. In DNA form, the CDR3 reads TGTGCCAGCAGACGACTAGCGCCTTCCTACAATGAGCAGTTCTTC.

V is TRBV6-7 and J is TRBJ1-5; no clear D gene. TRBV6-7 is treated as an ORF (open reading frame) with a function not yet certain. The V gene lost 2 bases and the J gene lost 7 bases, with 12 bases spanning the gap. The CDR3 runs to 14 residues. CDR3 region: CASSYRESGQPQHF. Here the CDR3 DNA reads TGTGCCAGCAGTTACCGAGAATCTGGACAGCCCCAGCATTTT.

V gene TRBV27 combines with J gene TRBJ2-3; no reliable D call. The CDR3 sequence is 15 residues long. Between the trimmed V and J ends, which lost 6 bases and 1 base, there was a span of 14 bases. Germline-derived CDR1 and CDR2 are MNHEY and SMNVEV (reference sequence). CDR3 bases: TGTGCCAGCAGCCGGCCTCCTTCCGGCACAGATACGCAGTATTTT. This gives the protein CASSRPPSGTDTQYF.

The CDR3 sequence: CASSSGTTGRGEQYF. The CDR3 DNA reads as TGCGCCAGCAGCTCGGGAACTACAGGGAGAGGCGAGCAGTACTTC. The V and J genes are TRBV5-1 and TRBJ2-7, with D possibly TRBD1 on 6 matching bases. The germline V and J ends were trimmed by 3 bases and 6 bases, with 19 bases remaining between them. The germline gives CDR1 SGHRS, CDR2 YFSETQ. The CDR3 consists of 15 residues.

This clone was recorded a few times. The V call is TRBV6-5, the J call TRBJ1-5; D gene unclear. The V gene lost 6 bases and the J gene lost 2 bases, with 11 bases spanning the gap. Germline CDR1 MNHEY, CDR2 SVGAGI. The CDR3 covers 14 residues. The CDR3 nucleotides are TGTGCCAGCAGCCGGGGTAGAGGCAATCAGCCCCAGCATTTT. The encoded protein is CASSRGRGNQPQHF.

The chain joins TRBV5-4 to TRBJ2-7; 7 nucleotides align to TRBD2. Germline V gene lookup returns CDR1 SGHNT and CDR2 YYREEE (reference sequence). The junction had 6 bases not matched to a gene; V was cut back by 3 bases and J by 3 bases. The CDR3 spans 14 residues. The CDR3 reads CASSSTGGNYEQYF. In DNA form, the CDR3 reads TGTGCCAGCAGCTCAACGGGGGGTAACTACGAGCAGTACTTC.

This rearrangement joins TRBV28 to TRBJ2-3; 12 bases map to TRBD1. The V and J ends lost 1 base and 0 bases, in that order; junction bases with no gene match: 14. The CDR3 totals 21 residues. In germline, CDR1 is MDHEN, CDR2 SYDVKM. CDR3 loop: CASSLFPRDRGRLTSTDTQYF. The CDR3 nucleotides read TGTGCCAGCAGTTTATTCCCCCGGGACAGGGGGCGACTTACTAGCACAGATACGCAGTATTTT.